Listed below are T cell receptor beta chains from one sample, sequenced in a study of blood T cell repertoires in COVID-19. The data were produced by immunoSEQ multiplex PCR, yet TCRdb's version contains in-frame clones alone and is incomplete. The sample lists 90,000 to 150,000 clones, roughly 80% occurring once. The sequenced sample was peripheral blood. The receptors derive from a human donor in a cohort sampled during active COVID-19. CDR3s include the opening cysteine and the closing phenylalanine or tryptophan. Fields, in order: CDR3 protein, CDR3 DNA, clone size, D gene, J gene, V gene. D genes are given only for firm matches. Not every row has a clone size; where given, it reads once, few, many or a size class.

CDR3: CASSNRQGASYGYTF
DNA: TGTGCCAGCAGTAATCGACAGGGGGCGAGCTATGGCTACACCTTC
size: -
D: TRBD1
J: TRBJ1-2
V: TRBV6-5

CDR3: CASSEAGTGSYEQYF
DNA: TGCGCCAGCAGTGAGGCCGGGACAGGCTCCTACGAGCAGTACTTC
size: once
D: TRBD1
J: TRBJ2-7
V: TRBV10-1

CDR3: CASSMWVEDLYGYTF
DNA: TGTGCCAGTAGTATGTGGGTGGAGGACCTTTATGGCTACACCTTC
size: -
D: -
J: TRBJ1-2
V: TRBV19

CDR3: CASSQDRQLNTEAFF
DNA: TGTGCCAGCAGCCAAGATAGACAGCTGAACACTGAAGCTTTCTTT
size: -
D: -
J: TRBJ1-1
V: TRBV4-2

CDR3: CASSSTGSYEQYF
DNA: TGTGCCAGCAGCTCCACAGGGAGCTACGAGCAGTACTTC
size: -
D: -
J: TRBJ2-7
V: TRBV5-4

CDR3: CASRWGYSAGETQYF
DNA: TGTGCCAGCAGATGGGGTTACTCGGCGGGTGAGACCCAGTACTTC
size: -
D: -
J: TRBJ2-5
V: TRBV6-5

CDR3: CASSVGGLENEQYF
DNA: TGTGCCAGCAGCGTAGGAGGACTAGAAAACGAGCAGTACTTC
size: -
D: TRBD2
J: TRBJ2-7
V: TRBV9

CDR3: CASSGRGQETQYF
DNA: TGTGCCAGCAGTGGACGGGGGCAAGAGACCCAGTACTTC
size: -
D: -
J: TRBJ2-5
V: TRBV27

CDR3: CASSTRERGFSYEQYF
DNA: TGTGCCAGCAGCACCCGGGAGCGGGGTTTTTCCTACGAGCAGTACTTC
size: once
D: TRBD2
J: TRBJ2-7
V: TRBV13

CDR3: CSVEGGTSGRYEQYF
DNA: TGCAGCGTTGAAGGCGGGACTAGCGGGAGATACGAGCAGTACTTC
size: -
D: TRBD2
J: TRBJ2-7
V: TRBV29-1

CDR3: CASSGGSGGGETQYF
DNA: TGTGCCAGCAGTGGAGGGTCAGGCGGCGGGGAGACCCAGTACTTC
size: -
D: -
J: TRBJ2-5
V: TRBV2

CDR3: CATSDSRDSNYYEQYF
DNA: TGTGCCACCAGTGATTCTCGGGACAGCAATTACTACGAGCAGTACTTC
size: -
D: TRBD1
J: TRBJ2-7
V: TRBV24-1

CDR3: CASSVLSGTAETQYF
DNA: TGTGCCAGTAGTGTCCTTTCCGGGACAGCAGAGACCCAGTACTTC
size: -
D: TRBD1
J: TRBJ2-5
V: TRBV19

CDR3: CATRQGGSNEQFF
DNA: TGTGCCACACGACAGGGGGGATCCAATGAGCAGTTCTTC
size: once
D: TRBD1
J: TRBJ2-1
V: TRBV28

CDR3: CASSVEPAGVNEQFF
DNA: TGTGCCAGCAGCGTAGAACCAGCGGGGGTCAATGAGCAGTTCTTC
size: -
D: TRBD2
J: TRBJ2-1
V: TRBV9

CDR3: CASSGGSSRNQPQHF
DNA: TGTGCCAGCAGCGGCGGAAGTTCCCGCAATCAGCCCCAGCATTTT
size: -
D: -
J: TRBJ1-5
V: TRBV7-2

CDR3: CASQGTDYNEQFF
DNA: TGTGCCAGCCAAGGGACAGACTACAATGAGCAGTTCTTC
size: -
D: TRBD1
J: TRBJ2-1
V: TRBV2

CDR3: CASSTSVNTEAFF
DNA: TGTGCCAGCAGCACTTCGGTGAACACTGAAGCTTTCTTT
size: -
D: -
J: TRBJ1-1
V: TRBV7-2

CDR3: CASRSRGGANVLTF
DNA: TGTGCCAGCAGAAGCAGGGGTGGGGCCAACGTCCTGACTTTC
size: -
D: -
J: TRBJ2-6
V: TRBV6-5

CDR3: CASSGRSNYEQYF
DNA: TGTGCCAGCAGCGGGAGGAGTAACTACGAGCAGTACTTC
size: -
D: -
J: TRBJ2-7
V: TRBV11-3

CDR3: CASSTRQGYVTEAFF
DNA: TGTGCCAGCAGCACAAGACAGGGGTATGTCACTGAAGCTTTCTTT
size: -
D: TRBD1
J: TRBJ1-1
V: TRBV5-4

CDR3: CATSDLSEKLFF
DNA: TGTGCCACCAGTGATTTGTCAGAAAAACTGTTTTTT
size: -
D: -
J: TRBJ1-4
V: TRBV24-1

CDR3: CASSPSTGNQPQHF
DNA: TGTGCCAGCAGTCCCTCAACAGGCAATCAGCCCCAGCATTTT
size: -
D: -
J: TRBJ1-5
V: TRBV27

CDR3: CASGAVTGGTEAFF
DNA: TGCGCCAGCGGGGCCGTCACAGGGGGCACTGAAGCTTTCTTT
size: -
D: TRBD1
J: TRBJ1-1
V: TRBV5-1

CDR3: CASSQQTSDYEQYF
DNA: TGTGCCAGCAGCCAACAGACTAGCGACTACGAGCAGTACTTC
size: -
D: TRBD2
J: TRBJ2-7
V: TRBV4-2

CDR3: CASSRTGAREQYF
DNA: TGTGCCAGCAGTAGGACAGGGGCCCGGGAGCAGTACTTC
size: -
D: TRBD1
J: TRBJ2-7
V: TRBV12-3/TRBV12-4

CDR3: CAWRAVLGYGYTF
DNA: TGTGCCTGGAGGGCCGTTCTAGGCTATGGCTACACCTTC
size: -
D: -
J: TRBJ1-2
V: TRBV30

CDR3: CASSLTGYEQYF
DNA: TGCGCCAGCAGCTTGACGGGCTACGAGCAGTACTTC
size: -
D: -
J: TRBJ2-7
V: TRBV5-1

CDR3: CASSLASNEQFF
DNA: TGTGCCAGCAGCCTCGCGTCTAATGAGCAGTTCTTC
size: -
D: -
J: TRBJ2-1
V: TRBV14

CDR3: CATSTPTGGRETQYF
DNA: TGTGCCACCAGTACGCCGACAGGGGGTAGAGAGACCCAGTACTTC
size: once
D: TRBD1
J: TRBJ2-5
V: TRBV24-1

CDR3: CASSASTGVEQYF
DNA: TGTGCCAGCAGCGCGTCTACAGGCGTCGAGCAGTACTTC
size: -
D: -
J: TRBJ2-7
V: TRBV7-9

CDR3: CASSFGGGTEAFF
DNA: TGTGCCAGCAGCTTCGGGGGTGGCACTGAAGCTTTCTTT
size: -
D: -
J: TRBJ1-1
V: TRBV7-9

CDR3: CASSLGGEGYGYTF
DNA: TGTGCCAGCAGTTTAGGGGGGGAGGGCTATGGCTACACCTTC
size: -
D: -
J: TRBJ1-2
V: TRBV27

CDR3: CASSRHGERGYEQYF
DNA: TGTGCCAGCAGTCGTCACGGCGAGCGGGGCTACGAGCAGTACTTC
size: few
D: TRBD2
J: TRBJ2-7
V: TRBV27

CDR3: CATSDKGQGGYGYTF
DNA: TGTGCCACCAGTGATAAGGGACAGGGTGGCTATGGCTACACCTTC
size: few
D: TRBD1
J: TRBJ1-2
V: TRBV24-1

CDR3: CASSTLAGPSYEQYF
DNA: TGTGCCAGTAGTACCCTAGCGGGGCCCTCCTACGAGCAGTACTTC
size: -
D: TRBD2
J: TRBJ2-7
V: TRBV19

CDR3: CASSAQKETQYF
DNA: TGTGCCAGCAGTGCCCAGAAAGAGACCCAGTACTTC
size: -
D: -
J: TRBJ2-5
V: TRBV2

CDR3: CASSGGTSGAEQYF
DNA: TGTGCCAGCAGCGGTGGGACTAGCGGGGCCGAGCAGTACTTC
size: -
D: TRBD2
J: TRBJ2-7
V: TRBV28

CDR3: CSHKDRTDEQYF
DNA: TGCAGCCACAAGGACAGAACCGACGAGCAGTACTTC
size: -
D: -
J: TRBJ2-7
V: TRBV29-1

CDR3: CASSFRGDYGYTF
DNA: TGCGCCAGCAGCTTCCGGGGGGACTATGGCTACACCTTC
size: -
D: -
J: TRBJ1-2
V: TRBV5-1

CDR3: CASSLPLSTGKYEQYF
DNA: TGTGCCAGCAGCTTACCGCTGTCGACAGGGAAGTACGAGCAGTACTTC
size: -
D: TRBD1
J: TRBJ2-7
V: TRBV7-9

CDR3: CASSSGTGTYEQYF
DNA: TGTGCCAGCAGCTCCGGGACAGGGACCTACGAGCAGTACTTC
size: few
D: TRBD1
J: TRBJ2-7
V: TRBV2

CDR3: CSGRDTSEQYF
DNA: TGCAGTGGTAGGGACACCTCCGAGCAGTACTTC
size: -
D: -
J: TRBJ2-7
V: TRBV20-1

CDR3: CAISESDGTLGDEQYF
DNA: TGTGCCATCAGTGAGTCGGACGGGACTCTAGGAGACGAGCAGTACTTC
size: -
D: -
J: TRBJ2-7
V: TRBV10-3

CDR3: CAANTGTGGLNYGYTF
DNA: TGTGCCGCCAACACAGGGACAGGGGGTTTGAACTATGGCTACACCTTC
size: -
D: TRBD1
J: TRBJ1-2
V: TRBV10-3

CDR3: CASSPSLAPGNTIYF
DNA: TGTGCCAGCAGCCCCTCTTTGGCACCTGGAAACACCATATATTTT
size: -
D: -
J: TRBJ1-3
V: TRBV14

CDR3: CASSGEDYGYTF
DNA: TGTGCCAGCAGTGGAGAGGACTATGGCTACACCTTC
size: -
D: -
J: TRBJ1-2
V: TRBV2

CDR3: CAGKSGTSTDTQYF
DNA: TGTGCCGGCAAGAGCGGGACAAGCACAGATACGCAGTATTTT
size: -
D: -
J: TRBJ2-3
V: TRBV2

CDR3: CASSLSGQGYSGANVLTF
DNA: TGTGCCAGCAGCTTATCGGGACAGGGATACTCTGGGGCCAACGTCCTGACTTTC
size: -
D: TRBD1
J: TRBJ2-6
V: TRBV7-2

CDR3: CASREREIEAFF
DNA: TGTGCCAGCAGGGAGAGGGAAATTGAAGCTTTCTTT
size: -
D: -
J: TRBJ1-1
V: TRBV28

CDR3: CASSTTGDYEKLFF
DNA: TGCGCCAGCAGCACGACAGGGGACTATGAAAAACTGTTTTTT
size: -
D: TRBD1
J: TRBJ1-4
V: TRBV5-1

CDR3: CASSLAHGPQETQYF
DNA: TGTGCCAGCAGCTTGGCCCATGGGCCCCAAGAGACCCAGTACTTC
size: -
D: -
J: TRBJ2-5
V: TRBV5-4

CDR3: CASLQTGGYEQYF
DNA: TGTGCCAGCCTACAGACAGGGGGCTACGAGCAGTACTTC
size: -
D: TRBD1
J: TRBJ2-7
V: TRBV12-3/TRBV12-4